The T cell receptor beta chain described here comes from a study of persistence of HIV-infected CD4 T cells. Study-wide results and caveats: TCR analyses could not target the rare provirus-carrying CMV-responding cells.

Lysates of CMV-infected fibroblasts at around 9.8 ug/mL stimulated these cells. CD40L/CD69 double-negative CD45RO-high memory CD4+ T cells were collected. This was the immunoSEQ version 4 assay in survey mode. The assay was immunoSEQ multiplex PCR, and TCRdb's table has in-frame clones only and misses some. Of about 48,000 clones in the sample, 75% to 85% were seen once. Worth noting for this clone: As yet, its antigen is unknown.

The CDR3 length is 14 residues. Germline CDR1 LGHDT, CDR2 YNNKEL (reference sequence). V lost 1 base and J 9 bases, leaving 10 bases between the germline ends. This TCR was recovered from an adult man with HIV who was CMV-seropositive. The chain carries TRBV3-1 (or the pseudogene TRBV3-2) and TRBJ1-6; D remains ambiguous. Source: CD4+ T cells sorted from PBMCs after approximately 19-hour stimulation, taken from a patient who received antiretroviral therapy. The CDR3 bases are TGTGCCAGCAGCCAAGCCCAGATGAGTTCACCCCTCCACTTT. Its translation is CASSQAQMSSPLHF.